These T cell receptor beta chains were read from a single sample in a study of cytomegalovirus exposure and HLA in healthy donors. Using immunoSEQ multiplex PCR, the repertoire was profiled, and TCRdb retains in-frame clones only, with some absent. The sample holds about 150,000 clones, 76% seen once. Sequenced: PBMCs. The origin of the receptors is a male donor in good health and CMV-seronegative. The CDR3 runs from the conserved cysteine through the conserved F or W. D genes are given only for firm matches. Size values are once, few and many counts, or a class for expanded clones, and some rows have none.

d_gene | j_gene | v_gene | abundance | CDR3nt | CDR3aa
TRBD1 | TRBJ2-3 | TRBV2 | few | TGTGCCAGCAGTGGAAGGACAGGGGGCACAGATACGCAGTATTTT | CASSGRTGGTDTQYF
NA | TRBJ2-2 | TRBV19 | NA | TGTGCCAGTAGTATCGAGGGTTCACGGACCGGGGAGCTGTTTTTT | CASSIEGSRTGELFF
NA | TRBJ1-3 | TRBV29-1 | NA | TGCAGCGTCCTCGGAGGGGCTGGAAACACCATATATTTT | CSVLGGAGNTIYF
NA | TRBJ2-1 | TRBV4-3 | few | TGCGCCAGCAGCCGTGGCGGGGGCGGCATCGGCGAGCAGTTCTTC | CASSRGGGGIGEQFF
NA | TRBJ2-1 | TRBV4-1 | few | TGCGCCAGCAGCCATCTGGACGGTTACAGGGATGAGCAGTTCTTC | CASSHLDGYRDEQFF
TRBD1 | TRBJ1-1 | TRBV20-1 | few | TGCAGTGCTGGGAGACAGGGCGAAGCTTTCTTT | CSAGRQGEAFF
TRBD1 | TRBJ1-1 | TRBV7-9 | NA | TGTGCCAGCAGCTTCGCAGGGGGCGGCACTGAAGCTTTCTTT | CASSFAGGGTEAFF
NA | TRBJ2-3 | TRBV5-1 | NA | TGCGCCAGCAGCTTATGGGGGGGCGGCACAGATACGCAGTATTTT | CASSLWGGGTDTQYF
NA | TRBJ1-2 | TRBV21-1 | NA | TGTGCCAGCTCACCTTCGGACAGGCCTTATGGCTACACCTTC | CASSPSDRPYGYTF
TRBD1 | TRBJ1-3 | TRBV4-2 | NA | TGTGCCAGCAGCCAGGTGGACAGGGGGTTTGGAAACACCATATATTTT | CASSQVDRGFGNTIYF
TRBD1 | TRBJ1-5 | TRBV6-5 | NA | TGTGCCAGCAGTTCGACAGGGGGCAGGCAGCCCCAGCATTTT | CASSSTGGRQPQHF
NA | TRBJ1-5 | TRBV7-9 | NA | TGTGCCAGCAGCTATTCTATGGAGCCCCAGCATTTT | CASSYSMEPQHF
TRBD2 | TRBJ2-1 | TRBV10-2 | once | TGCGCCAGCAGTGATCCGGGACTAGGAGGTTCCAATGAGCAGTTCTTC | CASSDPGLGGSNEQFF
NA | TRBJ2-1 | TRBV4-3 | NA | TGCGCCAGCAGCCAAGGGGGACAATACAATGAGCAGTTCTTC | CASSQGGQYNEQFF
TRBD1 | TRBJ1-1 | TRBV7-9 | NA | TGTGCCAGCAGCTATCAGGGGGGTCGGATGAACACTGAAGCTTTCTTT | CASSYQGGRMNTEAFF
TRBD1 | TRBJ1-3 | TRBV2 | NA | TGTGCCACCGGGACAGACATTGGAAACACCATATATTTT | CATGTDIGNTIYF
TRBD1 | TRBJ1-4 | TRBV4-1 | NA | TGCGCCAGCAGCCCTACCAGGGGACAGGCGGGTCCACCTGAAAAACTGTTTTTT | CASSPTRGQAGPPEKLFF
NA | TRBJ2-6 | TRBV28 | NA | TGTGCCAGCAGTCTGGGGGGACAGTTCTCCTCTGGGGCCAACGTCCTGACTTTC | CASSLGGQFSSGANVLTF
NA | TRBJ2-6 | TRBV7-9 | NA | TGTGCCAGCAGCGCTCAGGGCTTCTCTGGGGCCAACGTCCTGACTTTC | CASSAQGFSGANVLTF
TRBD2 | TRBJ2-7 | TRBV6-5 | few | TGTGCCAGCAGCACGGGACTAGCGGTCGAGCAGTACTTC | CASSTGLAVEQYF
TRBD1 | TRBJ1-1 | TRBV29-1 | once | TGCAGCGTCGGACAGGCGAACACTGAAGCTTTCTTT | CSVGQANTEAFF
NA | TRBJ2-2 | TRBV5-1 | few | TGCGCCAGCAGTTCCTTACTTACGGGTCCCCCGGAGCTGTTTTTT | CASSSLLTGPPELFF
TRBD2 | TRBJ2-5 | TRBV28 | NA | TGTGCCAGCAGTTTACCAAGCGGGGGGTCAGGGACCCAGTACTTC | CASSLPSGGSGTQYF
NA | TRBJ2-6 | TRBV19 | many | TGTGCCAGTAGTTCGAACGCGAACTCTGGGGCCAACGTCCTGACTTTC | CASSSNANSGANVLTF
TRBD2 | TRBJ2-1 | TRBV9 | NA | TGTGCCAGCAGCGTGACCGGGACTACCTACAATGAGCAGTTCTTC | CASSVTGTTYNEQFF
NA | TRBJ2-3 | TRBV5-6 | few | TGTGCCAGCAGCTGGGGCGGGACGGGAGGCACAGATACGCAGTATTTT | CASSWGGTGGTDTQYF
TRBD1 | TRBJ2-7 | TRBV6-6 | NA | TGTGCCAGCACGACCACGGGACAGGGTACCCTAGAGCAGTACTTC | CASTTTGQGTLEQYF
TRBD1 | TRBJ2-7 | TRBV27 | NA | TGTGCCAGCAGTTTCCAGACAGGGGGCTCCTACGAGCAGTACTTC | CASSFQTGGSYEQYF
TRBD2 | TRBJ2-2 | TRBV11-2 | NA | TGTGCCAGCAGCACCCGCCCTAGCGGGATAAACACCGGGGAGCTGTTTTTT | CASSTRPSGINTGELFF
TRBD2 | TRBJ2-1 | TRBV7-3 | few | TGTGCCAGCAGCAAGGCGGGAGATGGTACAGGTGAGCAGTTCTTC | CASSKAGDGTGEQFF
NA | TRBJ2-6 | TRBV6-1 | NA | TGTGCCAGCAGGTTACAAGTCTCTGGGGCCAACGTCCTGACTTTC | CASRLQVSGANVLTF
TRBD1 | TRBJ2-7 | TRBV7-9 | few | TGTGCCAGCAGCCCCAGGCGGAGGCAGGGGGCTTACGAGCAGTACTTC | CASSPRRRQGAYEQYF
NA | TRBJ1-2 | TRBV7-9 | NA | TGTGCCAGCAGCTTACGAGGGATCTATGGCTACACCTTC | CASSLRGIYGYTF
TRBD2 | TRBJ2-7 | TRBV5-8 | NA | TGTGCCAGCAGTCTGGGGAGCGGGACGCAAATCTCCTACGAGCAGTACTTC | CASSLGSGTQISYEQYF
TRBD1 | TRBJ1-2 | TRBV2 | NA | TGTGCCAGCAGTTTACAGGGGGCCTCAATGTATGGCTACACCTTC | CASSLQGASMYGYTF
NA | TRBJ2-2 | TRBV7-6 | NA | TGTGCCAGCAGCTTAGAATACGGGGGCACCGGGGAGCTGTTTTTT | CASSLEYGGTGELFF
NA | TRBJ1-5 | TRBV28 | NA | TGTGCCAGCAGTTTAGAGGCGGGCAATCAGCCCCAGCATTTT | CASSLEAGNQPQHF
NA | TRBJ2-7 | TRBV2 | NA | TGTGCCAGCAGTGTTGAGTCACAGGGTCGAAGCGAGCAGTACTTC | CASSVESQGRSEQYF
NA | TRBJ1-5 | TRBV5-8 | NA | TGTGCCAGCAGCCAGCCCCAGGGCAGTTTAATAAGCAATCAGCCCCAGCATTTT | CASSQPQGSLISNQPQHF
NA | TRBJ1-1 | TRBV5-1 | few | TGCGCCAGCAGGCCCCAGATGGCCACTGAAGCTTTCTTT | CASRPQMATEAFF
NA | TRBJ2-3 | TRBV5-1 | NA | TGCGCCAGCAGCCCCAGGGTCGGGGACACCTTTAAGGGCACAGATACGCAGTATTTT | CASSPRVGDTFKGTDTQYF
NA | TRBJ2-5 | TRBV15 | NA | TGTGCCACCAGCGGACAGCTGAGGTACGGGGAGACCCAGTACTTC | CATSGQLRYGETQYF
TRBD2 | TRBJ2-3 | TRBV7-8 | NA | TGTGCCAGCAGCTTCCGAGCGGGAGGGCCACAGAATACGCAGTATTTT | CASSFRAGGPQNTQYF
NA | TRBJ2-7 | TRBV28 | NA | TGTGCCAGCAGTTTATGGGGCGTTAGCTCCTACGAGCAGTACTTC | CASSLWGVSSYEQYF
NA | TRBJ2-2 | TRBV21-1 | NA | TGTGCCAGCACCCCGGGACAGGCAGACGGGGAGCTGTTTTTT | CASTPGQADGELFF
NA | TRBJ1-1 | TRBV5-1 | NA | TGCGCCAGCAGCGCGGGACCCGGTAACACTGAAGCTTTCTTT | CASSAGPGNTEAFF
NA | TRBJ2-1 | TRBV19 | few | TGTGCCAGTAGTATAATGGCGGGGGCCAATGAGCAGTTCTTC | CASSIMAGANEQFF
NA | TRBJ2-7 | TRBV11-2 | NA | TGTGCCAGCAGCTCGGGCCCCGGGGACGAGCAGTACTTC | CASSSGPGDEQYF
TRBD2 | TRBJ2-2 | TRBV7-9 | NA | TGTGCCAGCAGTCCCTCTGGCGGGGGGAACACCGGGGAGCTGTTTTTT | CASSPSGGGNTGELFF
TRBD1 | TRBJ1-3 | TRBV7-9 | NA | TGTGCCAGCAGCTTATTAAGAACAGGGGTCCTCTCTGGAAACACCATATATTTT | CASSLLRTGVLSGNTIYF
TRBD2 | TRBJ2-3 | TRBV5-1 | NA | TGCGCCAGCAGCTTTGCGGGAGTGGGGGCAGATACGCAGTATTTT | CASSFAGVGADTQYF
NA | TRBJ1-5 | TRBV7-2 | once | TGTGCCAGCAGCTTTCGAGGCCTTAGCAATCAGCCCCAGCATTTT | CASSFRGLSNQPQHF
NA | TRBJ2-7 | TRBV7-2 | NA | TGTGCCAGCAGCTTAGGGCAACCCGGGGGCGAGCAGTACTTC | CASSLGQPGGEQYF
TRBD1 | TRBJ1-1 | TRBV28 | NA | TGTGCCAGCAGTTTCGACAGGGAGAACACTGAAGCTTTCTTT | CASSFDRENTEAFF
NA | TRBJ1-5 | TRBV2 | NA | TGTGCCAGCAGGCAGGGACTGTCAAACAATCAGCCCCAGCATTTT | CASRQGLSNNQPQHF